Listed below are T cell receptor beta chains from one sample, sequenced in a study of T cell repertoires in cytomegalovirus infection. TCRdb processed the reads anew with MiXCR; each CDR3 protein has one entry. The sample includes some 230,000 distinct CDR3 sequences, roughly 22% of them seen just once. The specimen was CD8+ T cells from PBMCs. These receptors came from a human donor in good health (CMV status not recorded). Some clones in this sample may be carry-over from other donors' samples. Each CDR3 is given with its conserved first and last residue. Fields, in order: D gene, V gene, CDR3 length, J gene, clone size, CDR3 DNA, CDR3 protein. The D gene is left open where the match is weak. Rows give clone size only sometimes, using once, few, many, or a class for an expanded clone.

d_call: .
v_call: TRBV12-3/TRBV12-4
cdr3_length: 15
j_call: TRBJ2-6
clone_size: .
cdr3_nt: TGTGCCAGCAGTCCTACAGGGACTGGGGCCAACGTCCTGACTTTC
cdr3_aa: CASSPTGTGANVLTF

d_call: .
v_call: TRBV7-9
cdr3_length: 14
j_call: TRBJ1-1
clone_size: few
cdr3_nt: TGTGCCAGCAGATCGACAGGAGCGAACACTGAAGCTTTCTTT
cdr3_aa: CASRSTGANTEAFF

d_call: .
v_call: TRBV27
cdr3_length: 11
j_call: TRBJ1-1
clone_size: .
cdr3_nt: TGTGCCAGCAGAAGAGACGCTGAAGCTTTCTTT
cdr3_aa: CASRRDAEAFF

d_call: TRBD1
v_call: TRBV6-1
cdr3_length: 16
j_call: TRBJ1-2
clone_size: few
cdr3_nt: TGTGCCAGCAGTCCAAGATTAGGACAGGGGACCTATGGCTACACCTTC
cdr3_aa: CASSPRLGQGTYGYTF

d_call: TRBD1
v_call: TRBV6-6
cdr3_length: 16
j_call: TRBJ2-5
clone_size: .
cdr3_nt: TGTGCCAGCAGTTACTCGCGGGACAGGGGATACGAGACCCAGTACTTC
cdr3_aa: CASSYSRDRGYETQYF

d_call: TRBD2
v_call: TRBV7-8
cdr3_length: 15
j_call: TRBJ2-3
clone_size: many
cdr3_nt: TGTGCCAGCAGCTTAATGCGGGGGGGCACAGATACGCAGTATTTT
cdr3_aa: CASSLMRGGTDTQYF

d_call: .
v_call: TRBV10-3
cdr3_length: 15
j_call: TRBJ2-3
clone_size: many
cdr3_nt: TGTGCCATCAGTGAGTCGTTTGCGGACACAGATACGCAGTATTTT
cdr3_aa: CAISESFADTDTQYF

d_call: .
v_call: TRBV7-9
cdr3_length: 16
j_call: TRBJ2-3
clone_size: many
cdr3_nt: TGTGCCAGCAGCCCGCCTTGGAGGCCCTACACAGATACGCAGTATTTT
cdr3_aa: CASSPPWRPYTDTQYF

d_call: TRBD2
v_call: TRBV27
cdr3_length: 14
j_call: TRBJ2-1
clone_size: few
cdr3_nt: TGTGCCAGTGCTAGCGGGGGGGCAGTCAATGAGCAGTTCTTC
cdr3_aa: CASASGGAVNEQFF

d_call: .
v_call: TRBV27
cdr3_length: 13
j_call: TRBJ2-1
clone_size: many
cdr3_nt: TGTGCCAGCAGTTTTGGGGTTTACAATGAGCAGTTCTTC
cdr3_aa: CASSFGVYNEQFF

d_call: TRBD1
v_call: TRBV5-1
cdr3_length: 18
j_call: TRBJ2-5
clone_size: .
cdr3_nt: TGCGCCAGCAGCATGTCGACAGGGGGCCTAAGCCTGCGAGAGACCCAGTACTTC
cdr3_aa: CASSMSTGGLSLRETQYF

d_call: .
v_call: TRBV7-9
cdr3_length: 14
j_call: TRBJ1-1
clone_size: few
cdr3_nt: TGTGCCAGCAGCTTAGAGGGGTTCGGGACTGAAGCTTTCTTT
cdr3_aa: CASSLEGFGTEAFF